In this sample, the clone carrying this T cell receptor beta chain turned up many times. The antigen remains unidentified. The data derive from a study of CD8+CD57+ T cells in acquired aplastic anemia. Turning to the study itself: DNA from sorted CD4+ and CD8+ cells averaged approximately 3.2 ug. Study-level points and caveats: Researchers reported that CD8+ Simpson's diversity was not significantly different in patients versus controls.

There are 13 residues in the CDR3. CDR1 is SQVTM, CDR2 ANQGSEA, per germline. CDR3 and TCR beta VDJ profiling relied on a genomic DNA template. Using its own MiXCR run on the reads, TCRdb lists one record per CDR3 protein. This table has about 160,000 distinct CDR3 sequences, 45% to 50% appearing once. CD8+CD57+ cell expansion, shown by flow cytometry, had occurred in the patients selected for sequencing. Sampling of blood occurred while the patients had still received no therapy. The clonotype comes from a human donor with aplastic anemia. This sequence joins TRBV29-1 and TRBJ2-1; tentatively, D is TRBD2 (7 bases). Sequenced input: sorted CD4+, CD8+, or CD8+CD57+ T cells (not recorded which) from PBMCs. The CDR3 sequence is CSIRGGSYNEQFF. In nucleotides, the CDR3 is TGCAGTATCAGGGGCGGGAGCTACAATGAGCAGTTCTTC.